Presented here are 4 T cell receptor beta chains from one specimen sequenced in a study of cytomegalovirus exposure and HLA in healthy donors. The primer mix had 60 Vbeta and 13 Jbeta primers. Method: immunoSEQ multiplex PCR; TCRdb's copy keeps in-frame clones and lacks some. Altogether some 100,000 clones are present, approximately 72% being singletons, with the ten largest covering 1.5% to 2%. Sequenced sample: PBMCs. These receptors were obtained from a woman aged 40 to 50 in good health and CMV-seronegative.

There are a few counts of this clone. The rearrangement joins TRBV19 to TRBJ1-4; D uncertain. The V gene lost 1 base and the J gene lost 7 bases, with 13 bases spanning the gap. The CDR3 is 15 residues long. Germline lookup yields CDR1 LNHDA and CDR2 SQIVND (reference sequence). In DNA, the CDR3 is TGTGCCAGTAGTATAGCTGAGGTAATCGGTGAAAAACTGTTTTTT. It yields the protein CASSIAEVIGEKLFF. The variable domain in full, with the rest retrieved from reference TRBV19 and TRBJ1-4, is DGGITQSPKYLFRKEGQNVTLSCEQNLNHDAMYWYRQDPGQGLRLIYYSQIVNDFQKGDIAEGYSVSREKKESFPLTVTSAQKNPTAFYLCASSIAEVIGEKLFFGSGTQLSVL.

The V gene is TRBV7-2, the J gene TRBJ2-2, with 8 bases fitting TRBD2. The CDR3 loop spans 18 amino acids. Germline V CDR1 and CDR2: SGHTA, FQGNSA. Trimming took 1 base from V and 1 from J; bases not matched to a gene: 8. CDR3 sequence reads: CASSLVKLAGLNTGELFF. The CDR3 nucleotides read TGTGCCAGCAGCTTAGTTAAATTAGCGGGGTTGAACACCGGGGAGCTGTTTTTT.

The chain couples TRBV6-5 to TRBJ2-5; TRBD2 might be the D (6 bases). This CDR3 is built from 15 residues. The germline V gene encodes CDR1 MNHEY and CDR2 SVGAGI. The V and J ends lost 0 bases and 4 bases respectively, with 12 bases between them. The CDR3 DNA sequence: TGTGCCAGCAGTTACTCATACCGGGGAGGAGAGACCCAGTACTTC. Protein sequence: CASSYSYRGGETQYF.

In its sample, this clone was seen a few times. V usage is TRBV27 and J usage is TRBJ2-7; 11 bases are shared with TRBD1. V gave up 5 bases and J gave up 6 bases; unmatched junction bases: 9. Germline CDR1 and CDR2: MNHEY and SMNVEV (reference sequence). There are 15 residues in the CDR3. The CDR3 here is CASSHSDRGPVEQYF. The CDR3 DNA is TGTGCCAGCAGTCATTCGGACAGGGGGCCGGTCGAGCAGTACTTC.